The 2 T cell receptor beta chains given below trace back to one sample, sequenced in a study of T cells in Graves' hyperthyroidism and ophthalmopathy. Amplification targeted TCR beta CDR3 regions from RNA transcripts. First-round RT-PCR targeting the TCR CDR3 was performed with the HTBI primer set. TCRdb recomputed calls from the multiplex PCR reads with MiXCR, one row per CDR3 protein. The top ten clones hold 29% of a sample with 400,000 to 600,000 distinct CDR3 sequences, 15% to 20% of them seen once. Material for sequencing was blood. The receptors were gathered from a woman between 25 and 40 years old with Graves' ophthalmopathy.

V and J are TRBV7-9 and TRBJ2-1; a weak D match, TRBD1 (5 bases). Per the germline V gene, CDR1 is SEHNR and CDR2 is FQNEAQ (reference sequence). This CDR3 has 16 amino acids. Trimming stripped 5 bases from V and 6 bases from J, with 20 bases between. The CDR3 DNA follows: TGTGCCAGCAGCCCCCCCCCCCAGGGAATCGGCAATGAGCAGTTCTTC. It yields the protein CASSPPPQGIGNEQFF. The variable domain in full, completed from reference TRBV7-9 and TRBJ2-1, reads DTGVSQNPRHKITKRGQNVTFRCDPISEHNRLYWYRQTLGQGPEFLTYFQNEAQLEKSRLLSDRFSAERPKGSFSTLEIQRTEQGDSAMYLCASSPPPQGIGNEQFFGPGTRLTVL.

This clonotype was recorded a few times. The V and J genes are TRBV20-1 and TRBJ1-4; no firm D call. Between the trimmed V and J ends, which lost 5 bases and 8 bases, there was a span of 15 bases. The CDR3 length is 13 residues. CDR1 DFQATT and CDR2 SNEGSKA come from the germline V gene (reference sequence). The CDR3 sequence: CSARTFSKEKLFF. In DNA form, the CDR3 reads TGCAGTGCTCGTACCTTCTCGAAGGAAAAACTGTTTTTT.